One and the same sample provided the 23 T cell receptor beta chains below, sequenced in a study of cytomegalovirus exposure and HLA in healthy donors (dated 2017 in TCRdb). The library relied on the immunoSEQ multiplex PCR assay. For the multiplex PCR, a mixture combining 60 forward primers for TCR Vbeta segments and 13 reverse primers for TCR Jbeta segments was used. The clones in this table, taken by TCRdb from immuneACCESS, are in-frame only. Not every clone is retained; where verified, under half of the shortfall comes from an unresolved V gene, and the cause of the rest is unknown. The sample profile shows about 26,000 clones; 70% of them were found once. The biggest ten clones account for about 4.7% of the sample. Sequences were obtained from PBMCs. All receptors come from a woman aged 45-65 years in good health and CMV-seronegative.

The count of this clone is one. The gene calls are TRBV14 and TRBJ1-1, with TRBD1 identical over 9 bases. J gave up 3 bases and V 4 bases, and 3 bases lay outside the gene matches. The CDR3 spans 14 residues. The germline gives CDR1 SGHDN, CDR2 FVKESK. In DNA, the CDR3 is TGTGCCAGCAGCCCGGGACAGGGAGACACTGAAGCTTTCTTT. This gives the protein CASSPGQGDTEAFF.

The chain has TRBV18 and TRBJ2-5; 7 nucleotides agree with TRBD1. In germline, CDR1 is KGHSH, CDR2 LQKENI. V lost 4 bases and J lost 1; bases outside the gene matches: 3. CDR3 size: 14 residues. The CDR3 reads CASSLNRGQETQYF. The CDR3 coding sequence is TGTGCCAGCTCACTGAACAGGGGCCAAGAGACCCAGTACTTC.

The genes are TRBV9 and TRBJ2-7, with D hard to call. CDR3 length: 11 residues. Germline lookup yields CDR1 SGDLS and CDR2 YYNGEE. Deletions cut 0 bases from V and 5 bases from J, with 3 bases between. DNA of the CDR3: TGTGCCAGCAGCGTAGGCGACGAGCAGTACTTC. As protein: CASSVGDEQYF.

CDR3 amino acids: CASSQESDRDYEQYF. The CDR3 bases are TGTGCCAGCAGCCAAGAAAGCGACAGGGACTACGAGCAGTACTTC. The chain combines TRBV4-2 with TRBJ2-7; 7 positions match TRBD1. Looked up from germline, CDR1 is LGHNA and CDR2 is YNFKEQ. V dropped 0 bases and J dropped 3; count of bases not matched to a gene: 5. The CDR3 has 15 residues.

V gene TRBV14 combines with J gene TRBJ1-1; D is unclear. Germline loops: CDR1 SGHDN, CDR2 FVKESK. The CDR3 is 14 amino acids. The ends were cut back, 0 bases at V and 4 bases at J, with 9 bases in the middle. The CDR3 loop reads CASSQETEGTEAFF. The CDR3 nucleotides are TGTGCCAGCAGCCAAGAAACAGAGGGCACTGAAGCTTTCTTT.

The CDR3: CASSEGQIYGYTF. Written as DNA, the CDR3 is TGCGCCAGCAGCGAGGGACAGATCTATGGCTACACCTTC. This chain uses TRBV5-1 with TRBJ1-2, with 7 bases that match TRBD1. CDR3 length: 13 amino acids. Trimming cost V 4 bases and J 4 bases; bases outside gene matches: 4. Germline lookup yields CDR1 SGHRS and CDR2 YFSETQ.

The chain recombines TRBV28 with TRBJ1-1; no definite D call. This CDR3 is built from 15 residues. V was pared by 4 bases and J by 0 bases, with 12 bases between. Per germline, CDR1 MDHEN and CDR2 SYDVKM. DNA of the CDR3: TGTGCCAGCAGTTCTTCTGGGCTGGTGAACACTGAAGCTTTCTTT. Protein: CASSSSGLVNTEAFF.

This sequence joins TRBV25-1 and TRBJ1-1; D may be TRBD1 (5 bases). The CDR3 covers 12 residues. Germline values: CDR1 MGHDK, CDR2 SYGVNS. V was pared by 6 bases and J by 1 base, with 6 bases between. CDR3 DNA sequence: TGTGCCAGCAGGGGGGGGAACACTGAAGCTTTCTTT. Residues: CASRGGNTEAFF.

This clone came up a few times. The genes are TRBV28 and TRBJ1-1; D remains unclear. With 3 bases removed from V and 1 base from J, the gap between germline ends came to 6 bases. This CDR3 comprises 13 residues. Per the germline V gene, CDR1 is MDHEN and CDR2 is SYDVKM. The CDR3 reads CASSLTENTEAFF. In DNA, the CDR3 is TGTGCCAGCAGTTTGACTGAGAACACTGAAGCTTTCTTT.

J is TRBJ2-1 and V is TRBV5-1; TRBD2 aligns across 7 bases. In germline, CDR1 is SGHRS, CDR2 YFSETQ. The CDR3 is made up of 14 amino acids. V dropped 6 bases and J dropped 8; count of bases not matched to a gene: 11. CDR3 in amino acids: CASTRGEAPDEQFF. The CDR3 DNA is TGCGCCAGCACACGGGGGGAAGCCCCAGATGAGCAGTTCTTC. Together with reference TRBV5-1 and TRBJ2-1, the CDR3 gives the full variable domain: KAGVTQTPRYLIKTRGQQVTLSCSPISGHRSVSWYQQTPGQGLQFLFEYFSETQRNKGNFPGRFSGRQFSNSRSEMNVSTLELGDSALYLCASTRGEAPDEQFFGPGTRLTVL.

This clone was seen just once. The chain employs TRBV7-9 and TRBJ1-5; tentative D call: TRBD1 (5 bases). The V end was cut by 5 bases, the J end by 3 bases, with 14 bases between. This CDR3 region has 15 residues. CDR1 and CDR2 (germline): SEHNR, FQNEAQ (reference sequence). The CDR3 sequence is CASSPGGLFNQPQHF. The DNA of the CDR3 is TGTGCCAGCAGCCCCGGGGGACTTTTCAATCAGCCCCAGCATTTT.

The J gene is TRBJ1-3, the V gene TRBV10-3; tentative D call: TRBD1 (6 bases). V lost 6 bases and J lost 1, with 16 bases in between. The CDR3 is 16 amino acids. CDR1 ENHRY and CDR2 SYGVKD come from the germline V gene. The CDR3 sequence is CAIRPLDRRSGNTIYF. In nucleotides, the CDR3 is TGTGCCATCAGACCCCTCGACAGGAGATCTGGAAACACCATATATTTT.

By share, this clone ranks as medium-sized. This chain connects TRBV10-3 to TRBJ2-7; 8 bases align to TRBD2. Trimming took 7 bases from V and 1 from J; bases not matched to a gene: 3. Germline V gene sequence: CDR1 ENHRY, CDR2 SYGVKD. The CDR3 covers 13 residues. The CDR3 sequence is CAITAGGSYEQYF. Here the CDR3 DNA reads TGTGCCATCACCGCGGGGGGTTCCTACGAGCAGTACTTC.

The sample holds one count of this clone. J is TRBJ1-2 and V is TRBV29-1; D gene uncertain. This CDR3 is 11 amino acids long. Germline V lookup: CDR1 SQVTM, CDR2 ANQGSEA. V lost 6 bases, J lost 6 bases, and 11 bases lay in between. The DNA of the CDR3 is TGCAGCGTCGGAGACGCTGATGGCTACACCTTC. Its protein is CSVGDADGYTF.

The CDR3 sequence is CASSTRAGNTIYF. In DNA, the CDR3 is TGTGCCAGCAGTACACGTGCTGGAAACACCATATATTTT. The chain combines TRBV6-1 with TRBJ1-3; D remains ambiguous. The V gene's germline CDR1 is MNHNS and CDR2 SASEGT. The CDR3 has 13 amino acids. V dropped 5 bases and J dropped 2 bases, with 7 bases sitting between them.

The chain employs TRBV28 and TRBJ1-5; TRBD1 agrees at 9 bases. V lost 2 bases, J lost 12 bases, and 8 bases stayed unmatched. Germline V CDR1 and CDR2: MDHEN, SYDVKM. The CDR3 runs to 14 residues. CDR3 coding DNA: TGTGCCAGCAGTTTAGGGGACAGGGCAACGGGCCAGCATTTT. Amino acid sequence: CASSLGDRATGQHF.

The chain has TRBV27 and TRBJ2-7; TRBD1 agrees at 7 bases. CDR3 length equals 13 residues. V lost 10 bases and J lost 4; bases outside the gene matches: 10. The germline V gene encodes CDR1 MNHEY and CDR2 SMNVEV (reference sequence). This CDR3 is CATGTLTGYEQYF. The CDR3, as DNA: TGTGCCACCGGGACGTTGACAGGGTACGAGCAGTACTTC.

The chain combines TRBV18 with TRBJ1-2; TRBD1 agrees at 10 bases. CDR1 is KGHSH and CDR2 is LQKENI in the germline V gene. J was trimmed by 3 bases and V by 8 bases; bases with no gene match: 6. This CDR3 comprises 14 residues. Here the CDR3 reads CASRLGTGDYGYTF. CDR3 nucleotides: TGTGCCAGCAGGTTGGGGACAGGGGACTATGGCTACACCTTC.

V and J are TRBV5-6 and TRBJ2-3, with unresolved D. Germline V gives CDR1 SGHDT, CDR2 YYEEEE. Trimming took 3 bases from V and 0 from J, leaving 5 bases between them. This CDR3 is 13 amino acids long. In DNA, the CDR3 is TGTGCCAGCAGCTATTATAGCACAGATACGCAGTATTTT. Its translation is CASSYYSTDTQYF. The full variable domain, rest sourced from reference TRBV5-6 and TRBJ2-3, is DAGVTQSPTHLIKTRGQQVTLRCSPKSGHDTVSWYQQALGQGPQFIFQYYEEEERQRGNFPDRFSGHQFPNYSSELNVNALLLGDSALYLCASSYYSTDTQYFGPGTRLTVL.

Only one count was recorded for this clone. The V gene is TRBV6-1, the J gene TRBJ2-1; 10 bases match TRBD2. V shed 2 bases, J shed 4 bases, and the junction held 5 bases outside the gene matches. Germline V gene data show CDR1 as MNHNS and CDR2 as SASEGT. The CDR3 runs 16 residues. In DNA form, the CDR3 reads TGTGCCAGCAGTGAACTAGCGGGAGTAGGGTACAATGAGCAGTTCTTC. The encoded protein is CASSELAGVGYNEQFF.

This sequence joins TRBV7-9 and TRBJ2-2; tentative D call: TRBD2 (5 bases). The V and J ends lost 5 bases and 8 bases respectively, with 12 bases between them. CDR3 size: 13 residues. Germline assignment: CDR1 SEHNR and CDR2 FQNEAQ (reference sequence). The CDR3 sequence: CASSQRTLGELFF. CDR3 nucleotides: TGTGCCAGCAGCCAACGGACTCTGGGGGAGCTGTTTTTT. Together with reference TRBV7-9 and TRBJ2-2, the CDR3 gives the full variable domain: DTGVSQNPRHKITKRGQNVTFRCDPISEHNRLYWYRQTLGQGPEFLTYFQNEAQLEKSRLLSDRFSAERPKGSFSTLEIQRTEQGDSAMYLCASSQRTLGELFFGEGSRLTVL.

This chain links TRBV5-1 with TRBJ2-6; 8 bases fit TRBD1. The ends lost 4 bases at V and 2 bases at J; junction bases unmatched: 5. Germline V lookup: CDR1 SGHRS, CDR2 YFSETQ. This CDR3 region has 16 residues. This CDR3 reads CASSHTDRAGANVLTF. The CDR3 DNA reads TGCGCCAGCAGCCACACGGACAGGGCTGGGGCCAACGTCCTGACTTTC.

J is TRBJ1-6 and V is TRBV7-8; tentative D call: TRBD1 (5 bases). The germline V gene has CDR1 SGHVS and CDR2 FQNEAQ. V was cut by 1 base and J by 11 bases, with 15 bases left in between. This CDR3 is built from 15 residues. The CDR3 sequence: CASSLGEGVNPPLHF. CDR3 nucleotide sequence: TGTGCCAGCAGCTTAGGGGAAGGGGTCAATCCACCCCTCCACTTT.